Following are 18 T cell receptor beta chains from one sample sequenced in a study of cytomegalovirus exposure and HLA in healthy donors. PCR employed 60 Vbeta and 13 Jbeta primers. Profiling relied on immunoSEQ multiplex PCR, and the TCRdb table lists in-frame clones only, not all of them. The table for this sample gives approximately 170,000 clones. The material sequenced was PBMCs. These receptors originate from a woman aged 18-29 years in good health and CMV-seropositive.

CDR3 in DNA: TGTGCCAGCAGTCTAGTACAGGGGAAGTACAATGAGCAGTTCTTC. The encoded protein is CASSLVQGKYNEQFF. The rearrangement joins TRBV6-1 to TRBJ2-1; 7 bases match TRBD1. The CDR3 contains 15 residues. CDR1 and CDR2 from the germline V gene are MNHNS and SASEGT. V dropped 5 bases and J dropped 4; count of bases not matched to a gene: 8.

The rearrangement links TRBV28 to TRBJ1-3; TRBD1 is a possible D gene (5 bases). The V gene's germline CDR1 is MDHEN and CDR2 SYDVKM. The germline V and J ends were trimmed by 4 bases and 6 bases, with 16 bases remaining between them. The CDR3 totals 15 residues. The CDR3 DNA is TGTGCCAGCAGTTCCGGGGGAGACCAAGAAAACACCATATATTTT. Its translation: CASSSGGDQENTIYF.

The chain carries TRBV9 and TRBJ1-5, with TRBD1 identical over 9 bases. This CDR3 contains 15 residues. V was clipped by 3 bases and J by 4 bases; unmatched bases: 5. Germline V gives CDR1 SGDLS, CDR2 YYNGEE. DNA of the CDR3: TGTGCCAGCAGCGGGACCGGGACAGGGAATCAGCCCCAGCATTTT. The encoded protein is CASSGTGTGNQPQHF. Full variable domain (remainder filled in from reference TRBV9 and TRBJ1-5): DSGVTQTPKHLITATGQRVTLRCSPRSGDLSVYWYQQSLDQGLQFLIQYYNGEERAKGNILERFSAQQFPDLHSELNLSSLELGDSALYFCASSGTGTGNQPQHFGDGTRLSIL.

The J gene is TRBJ1-5, the V gene TRBV15, with D possibly being TRBD1 (6 bases). Germline V gives CDR1 LNHNV, CDR2 YYDKDF (reference sequence). The CDR3 has 13 amino acids. Trimming left V 5 bases short and J 4 bases short, with 9 bases between. The CDR3: CATSGTTNQPQHF. The CDR3 DNA reads as TGTGCCACCAGCGGGACAACAAATCAGCCCCAGCATTTT.

The J gene is TRBJ2-1, the V gene TRBV15; 12 bases are a match to TRBD1. The CDR3 consists of 17 residues. Germline loops: CDR1 LNHNV, CDR2 YYDKDF (reference sequence). Trimming at V came to 2 bases and at J to 5 bases, leaving 7 bases not matched to a gene. The CDR3 region is CATSRTRDRGLNNEQFF. The CDR3 DNA is TGTGCCACCAGCAGAACCCGGGACAGGGGGCTGAACAATGAGCAGTTCTTC.

A note on this clone: This sample includes further DNA sequences coding for the same CDR3. The V call is TRBV20-1, the J call TRBJ1-2, with TRBD1 as a possible D gene (5 bases). V gave up 2 bases and J gave up 4 bases, with 5 bases separating them. The CDR3 is made up of 11 amino acids. The germline CDR1 and CDR2 sequences are DFQATT and SNEGSKA (reference sequence). The CDR3 region has the DNA TGCAGTGCTAGACAGGGCTATGGCTACACCTTC. It codes for CSARQGYGYTF.

V and J are TRBV7-9 and TRBJ2-3, with D possibly matching TRBD2 (5 bases). The germline V gene has CDR1 SEHNR and CDR2 FQNEAQ (reference sequence). The V gene lost 8 bases and the J gene lost 0 bases, with 15 bases spanning the gap. This CDR3 has 15 amino acids. For the CDR3, the DNA is TGTGCCAGCCTGAGACCGGGGATAAGCACAGATACGCAGTATTTT. Protein product: CASLRPGISTDTQYF.

The chain combines TRBV20-1 with TRBJ1-2; 8 nucleotides align to TRBD1. Germline assignment: CDR1 DFQATT and CDR2 SNEGSKA (reference sequence). The length of the CDR3 is 11 residues. V lost 6 bases, J lost 8 bases, and 5 bases stayed unmatched. The CDR3 loop is CSANRGEGYTF. CDR3 bases: TGCAGTGCGAACAGGGGGGAGGGCTACACCTTC.

The chain carries TRBV30 and TRBJ1-6; 9 bases agree with TRBD1. From germline, CDR1 is GTSNPN and CDR2 SVGIG (reference sequence). Trimming at V came to 8 bases and at J to 6 bases, leaving 5 bases not matched to a gene. The CDR3 has 13 residues. CDR3 loop: CAVQGATNSPLHF. In DNA form, the CDR3 reads TGTGCCGTACAGGGGGCGACTAATTCACCCCTCCACTTT. The whole variable domain, filled in from reference TRBV30 and TRBJ1-6, reads SQTIHQWPATLVQPVGSPLSLECTVEGTSNPNLYWYRQAAGRGLQLLFYSVGIGQISSEVPQNLSASRPQDRQFILSSKKLLLSDSGFYLCAVQGATNSPLHFGNGTRLTVT.

The genes are TRBV6-1 and TRBJ1-1; maybe TRBD1 (5 bases). The germline V gene has CDR1 MNHNS and CDR2 SASEGT. Trimming took off 9 bases at V and 5 bases at J, with 16 bases between the two ends. The CDR3 runs 13 residues. The CDR3 protein is CASLSGTGTEAFF. CDR3 sequence (DNA): TGTGCCAGTCTATCCGGGACTGGGACTGAAGCTTTCTTT.

The genes are TRBV30 and TRBJ1-1; no reliable D call. Trimming cost V 0 bases and J 11 bases, with 13 bases left between them. Germline CDR1 reads GTSNPN; CDR2 reads SVGIG (reference sequence). The CDR3 is 12 residues long. The CDR3 coding sequence is TGTGCCTGGAGTGTCGGAGGTTCGAAGGCTTTCTTT. This translates into CAWSVGGSKAFF.

The V gene is TRBV6-1, the J gene TRBJ2-3, with a tentative D call TRBD2 (6 bases). The CDR3 contains 13 residues. V was trimmed by 1 base and J by 9 bases, leaving 11 bases between them. CDR1 and CDR2 (germline): MNHNS, SASEGT. CDR3 loop: CASSEGGEKTQYF. The CDR3 DNA reads TGTGCCAGCAGTGAAGGCGGGGAAAAAACGCAGTATTTT.

About this clone: Sequence at one end of the junction differs from germline and may be a read error. This chain uses TRBV7-9 with TRBJ2-1; no definite D call. Looked up from germline, CDR1 is SEHNR and CDR2 is FQNEAQ (reference sequence). CDR3 length: 13 residues. The CDR3 protein is CASSLVSHNEQFF. The DNA for the CDR3 is TGTGCCAGCAGCTTAGTCTCCCACAATGAGCAGTTCTTC.

J is TRBJ2-7 and V is TRBV7-2; 11 bases fit TRBD2. The V and J ends lost 6 bases and 5 bases, in that order; junction bases with no gene match: 12. Germline-derived CDR1 and CDR2 are SGHTA and FQGNSA. The CDR3 sequence is 16 residues long. The CDR3 region has the DNA TGTGCCAGCAGGGGCGCTACTAGCGGGGGATTCAACGAGCAGTACTTC. Translating it yields CASRGATSGGFNEQYF.

The V gene is TRBV19, the J gene TRBJ1-4; D gene ambiguous. V gave up 5 bases and J gave up 11 bases, with 15 bases separating them. CDR3 length: 13 amino acids. Germline V gives CDR1 LNHDA, CDR2 SQIVND (reference sequence). The CDR3 DNA reads as TGTGCCAGTAGTCCCGAGGTGATGTCGAAACTGTTTTTT. Protein sequence: CASSPEVMSKLFF.

The genes are TRBV30 and TRBJ1-2; perhaps TRBD1 as D (6 bases). The CDR3 consists of 15 residues. V was pared by 4 bases and J by 8 bases, with 23 bases between. Per germline, CDR1 GTSNPN and CDR2 SVGIG (reference sequence). As DNA, the CDR3 is TGTGCCTGGACCAGCTTGGATCAGGGGAAGGGGGGCTACACCTTC. It translates to CAWTSLDQGKGGYTF.

This chain links TRBV28 with TRBJ2-5, with 11 nucleotides matching TRBD2. There are 15 residues in the CDR3. V shed 2 bases, J shed 5 bases, and the junction held 4 bases outside the gene matches. CDR1 is MDHEN, CDR2 SYDVKM, per germline. CDR3 DNA: TGTGCCAGCAGTTTACTAGCGGGGGGCGCGGAGACCCAGTACTTC. Protein product: CASSLLAGGAETQYF. Together with reference TRBV28 and TRBJ2-5, the CDR3 gives the full variable domain: DVKVTQSSRYLVKRTGEKVFLECVQDMDHENMFWYRQDPGLGLRLIYFSYDVKMKEKGDIPEGYSVSREKKERFSLILESASTNQTSMYLCASSLLAGGAETQYFGPGTRLLVL.

This sequence joins TRBV11-2 and TRBJ2-7; TRBD1 matches at 8 bases. Trimming removed 5 bases from V and 5 bases from J; junction bases left unmatched: 14. Germline CDR1 is SGHAT and CDR2 is FQNNGV. The CDR3 covers 16 residues. As DNA, the CDR3 is TGTGCCAGCAGCACCCCGAAGAGGACAGGGAGCCACGAGCAGTACTTC. Protein sequence: CASSTPKRTGSHEQYF.